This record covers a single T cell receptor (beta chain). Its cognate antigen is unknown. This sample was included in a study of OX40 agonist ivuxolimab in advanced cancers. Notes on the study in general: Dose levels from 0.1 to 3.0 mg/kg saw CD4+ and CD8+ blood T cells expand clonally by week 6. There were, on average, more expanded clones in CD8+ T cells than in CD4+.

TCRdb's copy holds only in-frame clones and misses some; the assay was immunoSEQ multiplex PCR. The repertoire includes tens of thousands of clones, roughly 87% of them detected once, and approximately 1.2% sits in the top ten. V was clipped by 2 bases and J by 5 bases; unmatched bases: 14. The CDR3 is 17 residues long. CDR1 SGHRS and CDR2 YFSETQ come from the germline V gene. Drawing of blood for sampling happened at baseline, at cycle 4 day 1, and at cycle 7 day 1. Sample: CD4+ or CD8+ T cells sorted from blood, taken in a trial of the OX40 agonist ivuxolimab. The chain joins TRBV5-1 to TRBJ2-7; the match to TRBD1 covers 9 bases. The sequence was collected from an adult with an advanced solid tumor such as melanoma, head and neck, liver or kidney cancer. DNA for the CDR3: TGCGCCAGCAGCTTATTTCCCCCGACAGGGGGACTCCACGAGCAGTACTTC. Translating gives CASSLFPPTGGLHEQYF.